The rows below give T cell receptor beta chains drawn from one sample of a study of PD-L1 blockade in urothelial cancer. The assay was immunoSEQ multiplex PCR, and TCRdb's table has in-frame clones only and misses some. Seen here are 35,000 to 45,000 clones, 83% observed once, and the top ten hold roughly a sixth. Sequenced material: PBMCs, taken around atezolizumab (anti-PD-L1) treatment. These receptors originate from a man in his 60s with urothelial cancer. The CDR3 runs from the conserved cysteine through the conserved F or W. Each record gives: V gene, clone size, D gene, J gene, CDR3 protein, CDR3 DNA. The D gene is left open where the match is weak. A clone size is listed for some rows: how often the clone was seen (once, few, many), or a class if it is expanded.

TRBV9	NA	TRBD1	TRBJ2-5	CASSPTGFEETQYF	TGTGCCAGCAGCCCGACAGGGTTTGAGGAGACCCAGTACTTC
TRBV28	NA	TRBD1	TRBJ2-7	CASSSLAGGAGEQYF	TGTGCCAGCAGTTCCCTCGCAGGGGGCGCGGGGGAGCAGTACTTC
TRBV19	NA	TRBD1	TRBJ2-7	CASRDRDRSSYEQYF	TGTGCCAGTAGGGACAGGGATCGAAGCTCCTACGAGCAGTACTTC
TRBV28	NA	NA	TRBJ1-1	CASSRGLSGTEAFF	TGTGCCAGCAGCCGAGGGTTATCCGGCACTGAAGCTTTCTTT
TRBV5-1	NA	TRBD2	TRBJ2-3	CASSPPASGSTDTQYF	TGCGCCAGCAGCCCCCCAGCCAGCGGGAGTACAGATACGCAGTATTTT
TRBV4-2	once	NA	TRBJ2-1	CASSQDGSSYNEQFF	TGTGCCAGCAGCCAAGATGGGAGCTCCTACAATGAGCAGTTCTTC
TRBV18	NA	TRBD1	TRBJ2-7	CASSPRQGAYEQYF	TGTGCCAGCTCGCCCCGACAGGGGGCCTACGAGCAGTACTTC
TRBV28	NA	TRBD2	TRBJ2-3	CASRGLAGITDTQYF	TGTGCCAGCAGGGGACTAGCGGGGATCACAGATACGCAGTATTTT
TRBV11-2	NA	NA	TRBJ2-1	CASSLDVRGTLQTNEQFF	TGTGCCAGCAGCTTAGATGTTAGAGGGACACTCCAGACCAATGAGCAGTTCTTC
TRBV9	NA	TRBD1	TRBJ2-3	CASSLQDRGTDTQYF	TGTGCCAGCAGCCTCCAGGACAGGGGCACAGATACGCAGTATTTT
TRBV14	NA	TRBD1	TRBJ2-7	CASSQTRGPPYEQYF	TGTGCCAGCAGCCAAACCAGGGGGCCGCCCTACGAGCAGTACTTC
TRBV11-2	NA	NA	TRBJ2-3	CASSFVDSYTDTQYF	TGTGCCAGCAGCTTTGTAGACAGCTACACAGATACGCAGTATTTT
TRBV7-2	NA	NA	TRBJ2-3	CASSERTSTDTQYF	TGTGCCAGCAGCGAAAGGACTAGCACAGATACGCAGTATTTT
TRBV5-1	NA	NA	TRBJ1-4	CASSLGSRATNEKLFF	TGCGCCAGCAGCTTGGGCTCCCGAGCAACTAATGAAAAACTGTTTTTT
TRBV5-1	few	TRBD1	TRBJ1-1	CASSSPGQLNTEAFF	TGCGCCAGCAGCTCGCCGGGACAGCTGAACACTGAAGCTTTCTTT
TRBV6-6	once	TRBD1	TRBJ1-1	CASTGGQGRTEAFF	TGTGCCAGCACCGGGGGACAGGGGAGGACTGAAGCTTTCTTT
TRBV27	NA	TRBD1	TRBJ2-1	CASRPNRGSSYNEQFF	TGTGCCAGCAGACCAAACAGGGGTTCCTCCTACAATGAGCAGTTCTTC